Listed below are T cell receptor beta chains from one sample, sequenced in a study of shared clonotypes between healthy human individuals. TCRdb's copy holds only in-frame clones and misses some; the assay was immunoSEQ multiplex PCR. This table holds hundreds of thousands of clones, around 78% found once. What was sequenced was PBMCs. The receptors here all came from a woman aged 40 to 49 in good health. Some clones in this sample may be carry-over from other donors' samples. CDR3s include the opening cysteine and the closing phenylalanine or tryptophan. A D gene is named only where the DNA matches it firmly. A row's size may be missing; if present it is once, few, many or a size class.

d_call	v_call	j_call	clone_size	cdr3_nt	cdr3_aa
TRBD2	TRBV19	TRBJ2-2	-	TGTGCCAGTAGTCCTGGGGGGGCGAACACCGGGGAGCTGTTTTTT	CASSPGGANTGELFF
TRBD2	TRBV2	TRBJ2-7	-	TGTGCCAGCAGTGCCCTCGGGACTAGCGGGAGAGGACAGCAGTACTTC	CASSALGTSGRGQQYF
-	TRBV5-1	TRBJ1-5	many	TGCGCCAGCAGCTTGGGCAGGGGATTTAGCCCCCAGCATTTT	CASSLGRGFSPQHF
-	TRBV7-3	TRBJ2-1	-	TGTGCCAGCAGCTTAGGACTGCCTGCCTACAATGAGCAGTTCTTC	CASSLGLPAYNEQFF
-	TRBV10-1	TRBJ2-1	-	TGCGCCAGCAGTGAGTCGGGTTACAATGAGCAGTTCTTC	CASSESGYNEQFF
-	TRBV5-1	TRBJ1-1	-	TGCGCCAGCAGCTTGGGGCGGACCAACACTGAAGCTTTCTTT	CASSLGRTNTEAFF
-	TRBV7-9	TRBJ2-3	-	TGTGCCAGCAGCTTAGTTGTGGGAACAGATACGCAGTATTTT	CASSLVVGTDTQYF
-	TRBV28	TRBJ1-2	-	TGTGCCAGCAGTTCGGGCAGGGGAATTCGGGGCTACACCTTC	CASSSGRGIRGYTF
-	TRBV14	TRBJ2-7	-	TGTGCCAGCAGCCCAGGGACCGAGCAGTACTTC	CASSPGTEQYF
TRBD1	TRBV19	TRBJ1-2	once	TGTGCCAGTAGTGTCGACAGGGAGCTAATCTATGGCTACACCTTC	CASSVDRELIYGYTF
-	TRBV6-5	TRBJ1-4	once	TGTGCCAGCAGTTACTCGAGGTGGAACATCGAAAAACTGTTTTTT	CASSYSRWNIEKLFF
-	TRBV25-1	TRBJ1-1	few	TGTGCCAGCAGTGTCCGGGACACCACTGAAGCTTTCTTT	CASSVRDTTEAFF
-	TRBV5-6	TRBJ2-5	-	TGTGCCAGCAGCTTCCCGACAGGCCAAGAGACCCAGTACTTC	CASSFPTGQETQYF
-	TRBV18	TRBJ2-1	-	TGTGCCAGCTCACCACCGAGCTCGAGCTCCTACAATGAGCAGTTCTTC	CASSPPSSSSYNEQFF